Sequencing of this T cell receptor beta chain was carried out in a study of T-cell reconstitution after alpha-beta-depleted transplantation in children. The TCRbeta library incorporated unique molecular identifiers. A single record per CDR3 protein comes from TCRdb applying MiXCR to the PCR reads. In the table there are hundreds of thousands of distinct CDR3 sequences, about a sixth of which are singletons. This clonotype has a handful of counts. CDR3 length: 15 amino acids. Germline assignment: CDR1 LGHNA and CDR2 YNFKEQ. With 0 bases removed from V and 3 bases from J, the gap between germline ends came to 12 bases.

This chain links TRBV4-2 with TRBJ2-7; D is possibly TRBD1 (5 bases). This receptor was obtained from a human donor who donated a stem cell graft to a child with acute lymphoblastic leukemia. Sequenced here: PBMCs from the stem cell graft donor, sampled from the stem cell graft. The CDR3 protein is CASSQDRVQGYEQYF. DNA for the CDR3: TGTGCCAGCAGCCAAGATAGGGTCCAGGGCTACGAGCAGTACTTC.